This passage covers 18 T cell receptor beta chains from one sample sequenced in a study of Ad26.COV2.S vaccination and SARS-CoV-2 variants. Produced via immunoSEQ multiplex PCR; TCRdb's table is partial and in-frame only. The top ten clones hold roughly a tenth of a sample with about 350,000 clones, approximately 86% of them seen once. This sample's treatment: 15 to 20 received Ad26.COV2.S at low or high dose, single or two shots; a few received placebo; per-sample allocation not given. Vaccine and placebo recipients were sampled on day 63 after the first injection. The sequencing used peripheral blood, collected in a trial of Ad26.COV2.S vaccine versus placebo. Receptor source: a person aged 18-65 years who received the Ad26.COV2.S COVID-19 vaccine or a placebo.

A remark on this clone: A read error may account for a junction end that differs from germline. V is TRBV3-1 (or the pseudogene TRBV3-2) and J is TRBJ2-1; no clear D. Germline V gene data show CDR1 as LGHDT and CDR2 as YNNKEL (reference sequence). The CDR3 spans 15 residues. In DNA, the CDR3 is TGTGCCAGCAGTCAAGATCCTCGACTTCACAATGAGCAGTTCTTC. As protein: CASSQDPRLHNEQFF.

The J gene is TRBJ2-7, the V gene TRBV28; TRBD1 or TRBD2 may be the D gene (5 bases each). The germline V gene encodes CDR1 MDHEN and CDR2 SYDVKM. Trimming stripped 3 bases from V and 3 bases from J, with 9 bases between. The CDR3 has 13 residues. The CDR3 bases are TGTGCCAGCAGTTTTAAGGGACGCTACGAGCAGTACTTC. Translation gives CASSFKGRYEQYF.

The chain recombines TRBV11-2 with TRBJ2-1; 7 nucleotides line up with TRBD1. Trimming cost V 5 bases and J 7 bases; bases outside gene matches: 14. The CDR3 loop spans 16 amino acids. CDR1 and CDR2 from the germline V gene are SGHAT and FQNNGV. The CDR3 nucleotides read TGTGCCAGCAGCACCCGGGACAGACCAACCGGGAATGAGCAGTTCTTC. Protein sequence: CASSTRDRPTGNEQFF.

In DNA form, the CDR3 reads TGTGCCAGCAGTCTCGGGGCCTACGAGCAGTACTTC. Translated: CASSLGAYEQYF. The rearrangement uses TRBV6-2 or TRBV6-3 and TRBJ2-7; D might be TRBD2 (5 bases). CDR1 and CDR2 (germline): MNHEY, SVGEGT. This CDR3 has 12 amino acids. Trimming took 5 bases from V and 2 from J, leaving 7 bases between them.

This CDR3 is CASSEGLAGGTQYF. For the CDR3, the DNA is TGCGCCAGCAGTGAAGGACTAGCCGGGGGCACCCAGTACTTC. V and J are TRBV10-1 and TRBJ2-5, with 8 nucleotides matching TRBD2. V gave up 3 bases and J gave up 8 bases; unmatched junction bases: 8. This CDR3 has 14 amino acids. Germline assignment: CDR1 WNHNN and CDR2 SYGVQD (reference sequence).

The chain employs TRBV7-2 and TRBJ1-2; no definite D call. Trimming cost V 2 bases and J 3 bases, with 7 bases left between them. CDR1 and CDR2 (germline): SGHTA, FQGNSA. This CDR3 is 13 amino acids long. CDR3 in DNA: TGTGCCAGCAGCTTAAACAGTGACTATGGCTACACCTTC. Protein sequence: CASSLNSDYGYTF.

This clone was seen once. This chain joins TRBV5-6 and TRBJ2-1; the match to TRBD1 covers 8 bases. The CDR3 consists of 14 residues. Germline loops: CDR1 SGHDT, CDR2 YYEEEE. J was trimmed by 5 bases and V by 4 bases; bases with no gene match: 5. The CDR3 DNA reads as TGTGCCAGCAGCCTGGACAGGGCCAACAATGAGCAGTTCTTC. Protein sequence: CASSLDRANNEQFF.

The V and J genes are TRBV11-2 and TRBJ2-7; the D gene is possibly TRBD2 (5 bases). The CDR3 extends over 14 amino acids. The germline V gene has CDR1 SGHAT and CDR2 FQNNGV. V lost 1 base and J 2 bases, leaving 9 bases between the germline ends. CDR3 sequence: CASSLAGFAYEQYF. The CDR3 DNA is TGTGCCAGCAGCTTAGCGGGGTTTGCCTACGAGCAGTACTTC.

The chain combines TRBV6-5 with TRBJ2-1; no definite D call. Germline loops: CDR1 MNHEY, CDR2 SVGAGI. The V gene lost 0 bases and the J gene lost 8 bases, with 14 bases spanning the gap. The CDR3 is made up of 15 amino acids. The CDR3 DNA reads as TGTGCCAGCAGTTACTCGGCCGCCGTCGGCTATGAGCAGTTCTTC. Residues: CASSYSAAVGYEQFF.

The rearrangement joins TRBV4-2 to TRBJ1-1, with no clear D. Trimming took 3 bases from V and 2 from J, leaving 7 bases between them. The germline V gene encodes CDR1 LGHNA and CDR2 YNFKEQ. The CDR3 extends over 13 amino acids. The DNA for the CDR3 is TGTGCCAGCAGCCAGGTCGTCAACACTGAAGCTTTCTTT. Translated, it gives CASSQVVNTEAFF.

This chain joins TRBV25-1 and TRBJ1-4, with 7 bases that match TRBD1. The CDR3 is 18 residues long. Trimming removed 1 base from V and 6 bases from J; junction bases left unmatched: 14. Germline assignment: CDR1 MGHDK and CDR2 SYGVNS. CDR3 protein: CASSEFSATPTGDEKLFF. In DNA form, the CDR3 reads TGTGCCAGCAGTGAATTTTCCGCTACACCAACAGGGGATGAAAAACTGTTTTTT.

The chain links TRBV19 to TRBJ2-3; TRBD2 is a possible D gene (5 bases). With 6 bases removed from V and 5 bases from J, the gap between germline ends came to 12 bases. CDR3 size: 13 residues. CDR1 and CDR2 from the germline V gene are LNHDA and SQIVND (reference sequence). The CDR3 DNA is TGTGCCAGTAGAGGATCCGGGGTAGATACGCAGTATTTT. Its translation is CASRGSGVDTQYF.

The CDR3 nucleotides read TGTGCCAGCAGTTACGACCTAGCGGGAGGCCTAGCCAAAAACATTCAGTACTTC. It is translated as CASSYDLAGGLAKNIQYF. V and J are TRBV6-2 or TRBV6-3 and TRBJ2-4; TRBD2 matches 11 bases. CDR1 MNHEY and CDR2 SVGEGT come from the germline V gene. Germline trimming cut 2 bases from V and 0 bases from J; bases unmatched to any gene: 6. The CDR3 covers 18 residues.

The CDR3 DNA reads as TGTGCCAGCAGCTTAGCGAGCCAGGGGGCTTATGGCTACACCTTC. Its translation: CASSLASQGAYGYTF. The chain recombines TRBV7-2 with TRBJ1-2, with 8 bases aligning to TRBD1. Germline V lookup: CDR1 SGHTA, CDR2 FQGNSA. Germline trimming cut 0 bases from V and 5 bases from J; bases unmatched to any gene: 5. The CDR3 loop spans 15 amino acids. Together with reference TRBV7-2 and TRBJ1-2, the CDR3 gives the full variable domain: GAGVSQSPSNKVTEKGKDVELRCDPISGHTALYWYRQSLGQGLEFLIYFQGNSAPDKSGLPSDRFSAERTGGSVSTLTIQRTQQEDSAVYLCASSLASQGAYGYTFGSGTRLTVV.

V is TRBV28 and J is TRBJ2-1; 9 bases are shared with TRBD2. This CDR3 spans 16 amino acids. V dropped 4 bases and J dropped 0; count of bases not matched to a gene: 4. CDR1 and CDR2 from the germline V gene are MDHEN and SYDVKM. CDR3 nucleotides: TGTGCCAGCAGTTCAATTAGCGGGAGCTCCTACAATGAGCAGTTCTTC. Amino acid sequence: CASSSISGSSYNEQFF. Full variable domain (remainder filled in from reference TRBV28 and TRBJ2-1): DVKVTQSSRYLVKRTGEKVFLECVQDMDHENMFWYRQDPGLGLRLIYFSYDVKMKEKGDIPEGYSVSREKKERFSLILESASTNQTSMYLCASSSISGSSYNEQFFGPGTRLTVL.

This clone appeared once. This sequence may be a read error, since a much larger clone differs from it by one base. The rearrangement links TRBV4-3 to TRBJ1-3; 7 bases align to TRBD1. The V gene end was trimmed by 2 bases and the J gene end by 4 bases; junction bases not matched to a gene: 5. CDR3 length: 15 residues. Per germline, CDR1 LGHNA and CDR2 YSLEER. The CDR3 DNA is TGCGCCAGCAGCCAACTACAGGGGACGGGAAACACCATATATTTT. Translation: CASSQLQGTGNTIYF.

This clone is a singleton in its sample. The rearrangement links TRBV9 to TRBJ2-1, with D uncertain. Germline V gives CDR1 SGDLS, CDR2 YYNGEE. The V end lost 4 bases, the J end lost 7 bases, and 15 bases lay between the germline ends. The CDR3 loop spans 14 amino acids. Written as DNA, the CDR3 is TGTGCCAGCAGCTCCGGTGGGAACCTAAATGAGCAGTTCTTC. This encodes CASSSGGNLNEQFF.

This chain uses TRBV5-4 with TRBJ1-5; possibly TRBD1 for D (6 bases). The germline V gene has CDR1 SGHNT and CDR2 YYREEE (reference sequence). Trimming took 4 bases from V and 2 from J, leaving 16 bases between them. The CDR3 totals 16 residues. DNA of the CDR3: TGTGCCAGCAGCAGCCCGGACAGTGGGGGCAATCAGCCCCAGCATTTT. Amino acids: CASSSPDSGGNQPQHF.